These 5 T cell receptor beta chains came from one sample sequenced in a study of T-cell memory formation after mild COVID-19 (dated by TCRdb to the early 2020s). Receptor amplification or capture employed 5' RACE. The reads were generated on an Illumina NovaSeq 6000. TCRdb took the public reads, trimmed them with fastp at Q25, ran MiXCR for clone calling and kept in-frame beta chains. All rows with the same CDR3 protein become a single entry with the most common DNA and genes. The sample table shows roughly 480,000 distinct CDR3 sequences, and about 23% are seen once. Around 13% of the sample goes to the ten largest clones. Sequenced material: PBMCs or a T cell subset sorted from them (not recorded which). Source of these receptors: an adult woman who had mild COVID-19 (a few samples of this study predate the infection). The sample titles of this study are shuffled in the database, so cell type and time point are left out; the donor was told from shared clones.

This clonotype was counted a few times. This sequence joins TRBV6-4 and TRBJ2-7, with TRBD2 identical over 9 bases. This CDR3 has 15 amino acids. V lost 4 bases to trimming and J lost 0 bases; unmatched junction nucleotides: 4. Per germline, CDR1 MRHNA and CDR2 SNTAGT. CDR3 nucleotides: TGTGCCAGCAGTGCTGATAGCGGGAGCTCCTACGAGCAGTACTTC. Its protein product is CASSADSGSSYEQYF.

This clonotype has just a few counts. This chain joins TRBV29-1 and TRBJ2-1; tentatively, D is TRBD2 (5 bases). The CDR3 loop spans 16 amino acids. Germline V lookup: CDR1 SQVTM, CDR2 ANQGSEA. The ends were cut back, 0 bases at V and 4 bases at J, with 16 bases in the middle. The CDR3 DNA is TGCAGCGTTGAAGAGTTTCTTGCGGAGGCTTACAATGAGCAGTTCTTC. Translating gives CSVEEFLAEAYNEQFF.

The chain combines TRBV4-1 with TRBJ2-2, with 14 bases that match TRBD2. The ends lost 4 bases at V and 1 base at J; junction bases unmatched: 8. Germline CDR1 reads MGHRA; CDR2 reads YSYEKL. This CDR3 comprises 19 residues. The CDR3 DNA reads as TGCGCCAGCAGCCCCCGACTAGCGGGGGGGCTTAAGAACACCGGGGAGCTGTTTTTT. Translating it yields CASSPRLAGGLKNTGELFF.

The chain joins TRBV20-1 to TRBJ2-1; D may be TRBD1 (5 bases). The V gene's germline CDR1 is DFQATT and CDR2 SNEGSKA (reference sequence). The CDR3 is made up of 13 amino acids. V lost 5 bases to trimming and J lost 8 bases, with 16 bases between them. CDR3 bases: TGCAGTGCTCACAGGCCCTCGGCCGATGAGCAGTTCTTC. Amino acids: CSAHRPSADEQFF.

This clonotype was detected only a few times. The V call is TRBV20-1, the J call TRBJ1-6, with no clear D. This CDR3 comprises 15 residues. Per germline, CDR1 DFQATT and CDR2 SNEGSKA (reference sequence). V lost 6 bases, J lost 0 bases, and 12 bases lay in between. The CDR3 sequence is CSARPLSSYNSPLHF. In DNA, the CDR3 is TGCAGTGCCCGACCTCTCAGCTCCTATAATTCACCCCTCCACTTT.